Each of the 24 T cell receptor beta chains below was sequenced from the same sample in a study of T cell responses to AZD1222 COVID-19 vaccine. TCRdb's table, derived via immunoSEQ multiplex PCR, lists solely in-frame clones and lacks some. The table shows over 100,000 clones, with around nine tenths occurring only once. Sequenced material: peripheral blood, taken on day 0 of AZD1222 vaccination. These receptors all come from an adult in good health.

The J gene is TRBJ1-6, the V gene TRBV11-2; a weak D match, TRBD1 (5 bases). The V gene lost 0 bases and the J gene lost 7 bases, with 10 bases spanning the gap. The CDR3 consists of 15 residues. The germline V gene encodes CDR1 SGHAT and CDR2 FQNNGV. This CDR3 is CASSLEGDLNSPLHF. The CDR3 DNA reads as TGTGCCAGCAGCTTAGAGGGGGACCTAAATTCACCCCTCCACTTT.

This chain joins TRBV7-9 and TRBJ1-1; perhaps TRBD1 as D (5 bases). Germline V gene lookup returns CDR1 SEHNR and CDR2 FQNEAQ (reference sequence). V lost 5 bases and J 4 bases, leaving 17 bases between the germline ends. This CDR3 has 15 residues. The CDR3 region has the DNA TGTGCCAGCAGCCCCATCGGGGGGATGGTCACTGAAGCTTTCTTT. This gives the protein CASSPIGGMVTEAFF. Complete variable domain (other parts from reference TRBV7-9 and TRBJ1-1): DTGVSQNPRHKITKRGQNVTFRCDPISEHNRLYWYRQTLGQGPEFLTYFQNEAQLEKSRLLSDRFSAERPKGSFSTLEIQRTEQGDSAMYLCASSPIGGMVTEAFFGQGTRLTVV.

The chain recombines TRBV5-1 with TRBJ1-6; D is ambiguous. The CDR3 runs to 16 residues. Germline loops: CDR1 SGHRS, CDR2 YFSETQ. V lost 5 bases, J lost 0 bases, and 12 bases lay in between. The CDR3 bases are TGCGCCAGCAGAATCCAAGCGAGCTCCTATAATTCACCCCTCCACTTT. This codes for CASRIQASSYNSPLHF.

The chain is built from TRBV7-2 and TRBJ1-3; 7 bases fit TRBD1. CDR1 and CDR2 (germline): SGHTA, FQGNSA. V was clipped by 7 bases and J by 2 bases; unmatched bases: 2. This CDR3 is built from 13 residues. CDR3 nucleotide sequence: TGTGCCAGCACCGGGACAGCTGGAAACACCATATATTTT. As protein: CASTGTAGNTIYF. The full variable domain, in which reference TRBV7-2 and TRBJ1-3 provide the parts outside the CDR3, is GAGVSQSPSNKVTEKGKDVELRCDPISGHTALYWYRQSLGQGLEFLIYFQGNSAPDKSGLPSDRFSAERTGGSVSTLTIQRTQQEDSAVYLCASTGTAGNTIYFGEGSWLTVV.

CDR3 in amino acids: CASSLLASGNYEQYF. The CDR3 coding sequence is TGTGCCAGCAGCTTACTGGCTAGCGGTAACTACGAGCAGTACTTC. The rearrangement joins TRBV7-9 to TRBJ2-7; 7 nucleotides agree with TRBD2. The CDR3 runs 15 residues. Germline CDR1 SEHNR, CDR2 FQNEAQ (reference sequence). Trimming cost V 2 bases and J 3 bases; bases outside gene matches: 7.

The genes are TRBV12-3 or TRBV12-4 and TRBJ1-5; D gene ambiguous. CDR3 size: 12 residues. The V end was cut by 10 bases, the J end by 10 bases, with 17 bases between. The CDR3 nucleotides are TGTGCCATTGGCGACTCCCGTCGTCCCCAGCATTTT. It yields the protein CAIGDSRRPQHF.

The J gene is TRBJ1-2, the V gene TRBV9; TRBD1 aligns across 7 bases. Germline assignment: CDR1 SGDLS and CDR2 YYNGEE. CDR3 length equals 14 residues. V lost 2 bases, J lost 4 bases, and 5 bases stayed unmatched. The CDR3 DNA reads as TGTGCCAGCAGCGTGGCAGGGGGAGGCTATGGCTACACCTTC. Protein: CASSVAGGGYGYTF.

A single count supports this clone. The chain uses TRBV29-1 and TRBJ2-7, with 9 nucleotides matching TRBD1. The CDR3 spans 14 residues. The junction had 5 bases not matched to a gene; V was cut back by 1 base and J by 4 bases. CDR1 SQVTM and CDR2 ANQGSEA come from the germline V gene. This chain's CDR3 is CSVEGGDRVYEQYF. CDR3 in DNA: TGCAGCGTTGAAGGGGGGGACAGGGTATACGAGCAGTACTTC.

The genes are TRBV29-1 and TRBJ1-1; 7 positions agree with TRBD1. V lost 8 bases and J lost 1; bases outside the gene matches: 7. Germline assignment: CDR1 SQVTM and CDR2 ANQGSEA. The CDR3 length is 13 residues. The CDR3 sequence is CSSSQGGNTEAFF. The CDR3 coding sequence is TGCAGCTCATCCCAGGGGGGGAACACTGAAGCTTTCTTT.

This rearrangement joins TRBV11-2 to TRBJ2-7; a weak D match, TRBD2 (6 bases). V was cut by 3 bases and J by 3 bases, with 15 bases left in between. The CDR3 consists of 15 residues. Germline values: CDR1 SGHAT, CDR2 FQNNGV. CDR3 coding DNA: TGTGCCAGCAGCTTGGAGGGGAGATCTTTCTACGAGCAGTACTTC. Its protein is CASSLEGRSFYEQYF.

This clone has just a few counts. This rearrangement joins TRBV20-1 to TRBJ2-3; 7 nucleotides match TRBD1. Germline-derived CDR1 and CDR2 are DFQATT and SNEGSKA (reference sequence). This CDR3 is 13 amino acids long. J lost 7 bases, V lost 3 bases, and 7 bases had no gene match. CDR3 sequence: CSASKGQTYTQYF. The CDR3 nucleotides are TGCAGTGCTAGTAAGGGACAGACATATACGCAGTATTTT.

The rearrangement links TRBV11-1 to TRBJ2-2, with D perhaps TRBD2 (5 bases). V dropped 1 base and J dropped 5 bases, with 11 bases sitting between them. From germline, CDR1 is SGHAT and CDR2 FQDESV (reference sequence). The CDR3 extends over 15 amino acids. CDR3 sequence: CASSLGRGGTGELFF. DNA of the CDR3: TGTGCCAGCAGCTTAGGTCGCGGAGGTACCGGGGAGCTGTTTTTT.

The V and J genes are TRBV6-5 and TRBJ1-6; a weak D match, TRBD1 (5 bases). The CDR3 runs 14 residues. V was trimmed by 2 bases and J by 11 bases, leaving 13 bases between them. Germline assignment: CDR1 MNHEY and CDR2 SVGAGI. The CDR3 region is CASSYRGEGAPLHF. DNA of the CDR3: TGTGCCAGCAGTTACCGGGGGGAAGGGGCACCCCTCCACTTT.

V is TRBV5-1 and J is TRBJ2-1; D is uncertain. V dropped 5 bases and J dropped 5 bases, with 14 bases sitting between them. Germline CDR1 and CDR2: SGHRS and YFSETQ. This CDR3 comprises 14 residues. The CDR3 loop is CASSPPNLNNEQFF. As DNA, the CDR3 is TGCGCCAGCAGTCCCCCAAACTTGAACAATGAGCAGTTCTTC. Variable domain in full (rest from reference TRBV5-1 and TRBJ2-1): KAGVTQTPRYLIKTRGQQVTLSCSPISGHRSVSWYQQTPGQGLQFLFEYFSETQRNKGNFPGRFSGRQFSNSRSEMNVSTLELGDSALYLCASSPPNLNNEQFFGPGTRLTVL.

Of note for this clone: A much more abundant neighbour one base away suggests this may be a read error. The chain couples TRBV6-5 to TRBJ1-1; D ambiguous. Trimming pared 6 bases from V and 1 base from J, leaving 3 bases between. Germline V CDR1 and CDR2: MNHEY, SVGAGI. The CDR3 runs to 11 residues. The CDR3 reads CASRWNTEAFF. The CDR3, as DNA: TGTGCCAGCAGATGGAACACTGAAGCTTTCTTT.

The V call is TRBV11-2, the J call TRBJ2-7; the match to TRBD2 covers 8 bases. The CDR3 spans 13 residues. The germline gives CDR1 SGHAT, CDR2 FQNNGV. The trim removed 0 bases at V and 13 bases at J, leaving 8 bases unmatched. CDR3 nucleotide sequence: TGTGCCAGCAGCTTAGAAGCGGGGGCCTCCTCCTACTTC. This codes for CASSLEAGASSYF.

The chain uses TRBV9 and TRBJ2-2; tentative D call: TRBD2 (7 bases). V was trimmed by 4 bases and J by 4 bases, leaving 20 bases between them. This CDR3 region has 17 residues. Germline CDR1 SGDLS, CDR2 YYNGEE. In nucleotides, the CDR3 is TGTGCCAGCAGCCAAGGGGGGGCCCCGGAGTTCACCGGGGAGCTGTTTTTT. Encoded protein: CASSQGGAPEFTGELFF.

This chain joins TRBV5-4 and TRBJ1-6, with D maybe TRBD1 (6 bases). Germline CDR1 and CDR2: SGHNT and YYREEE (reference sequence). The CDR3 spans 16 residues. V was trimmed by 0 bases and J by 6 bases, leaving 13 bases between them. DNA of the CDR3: TGTGCCAGCAGCTTGGACAGGACAGCCGGTAATTCACCCCTCCACTTT. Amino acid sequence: CASSLDRTAGNSPLHF.

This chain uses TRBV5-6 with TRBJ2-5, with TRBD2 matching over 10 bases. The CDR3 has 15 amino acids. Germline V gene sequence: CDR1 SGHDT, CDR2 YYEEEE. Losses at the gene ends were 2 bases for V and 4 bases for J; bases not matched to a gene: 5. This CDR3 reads CASSFSLAGLETQYF. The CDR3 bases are TGTGCCAGCAGCTTTTCACTAGCGGGGCTAGAGACCCAGTACTTC.

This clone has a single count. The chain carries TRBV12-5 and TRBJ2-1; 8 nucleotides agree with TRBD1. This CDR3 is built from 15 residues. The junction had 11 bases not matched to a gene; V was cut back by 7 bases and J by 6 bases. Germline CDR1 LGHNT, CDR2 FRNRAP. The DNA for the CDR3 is TGTGCTAGTGATAAGGACAGGGCACCCGTCAATGAGCAGTTCTTC. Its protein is CASDKDRAPVNEQFF.

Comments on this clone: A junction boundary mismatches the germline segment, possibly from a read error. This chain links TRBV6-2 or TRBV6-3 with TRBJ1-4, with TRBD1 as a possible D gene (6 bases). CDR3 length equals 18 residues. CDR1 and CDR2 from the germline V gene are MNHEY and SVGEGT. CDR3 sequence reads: CASSHSRTDLIYNEKLFF. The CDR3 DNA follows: TGTGCCAGCAGTCACTCCCGGACAGACCTGATTTATAATGAAAAACTGTTTTTT.

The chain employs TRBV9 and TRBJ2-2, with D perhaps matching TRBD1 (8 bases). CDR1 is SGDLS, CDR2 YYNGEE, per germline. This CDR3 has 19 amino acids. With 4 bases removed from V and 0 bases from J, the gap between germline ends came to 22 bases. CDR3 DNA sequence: TGTGCCAGCAGCTCCCCAGGGGGCGGGGGCATCGCGAACACCGGGGAGCTGTTTTTT. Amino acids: CASSSPGGGGIANTGELFF.

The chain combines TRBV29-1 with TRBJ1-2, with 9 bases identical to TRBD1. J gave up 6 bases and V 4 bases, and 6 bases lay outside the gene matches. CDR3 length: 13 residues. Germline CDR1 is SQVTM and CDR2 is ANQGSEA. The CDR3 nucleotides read TGCAGCGTTGGGGGTCGGGACAGGGATGGCTACACCTTC. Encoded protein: CSVGGRDRDGYTF.

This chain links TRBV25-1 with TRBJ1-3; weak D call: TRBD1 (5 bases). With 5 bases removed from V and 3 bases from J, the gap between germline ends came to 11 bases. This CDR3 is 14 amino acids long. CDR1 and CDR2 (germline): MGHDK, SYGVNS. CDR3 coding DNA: TGTGCCAGCAGTATCGGGGACGGTGGAAACACCATATATTTT. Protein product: CASSIGDGGNTIYF.